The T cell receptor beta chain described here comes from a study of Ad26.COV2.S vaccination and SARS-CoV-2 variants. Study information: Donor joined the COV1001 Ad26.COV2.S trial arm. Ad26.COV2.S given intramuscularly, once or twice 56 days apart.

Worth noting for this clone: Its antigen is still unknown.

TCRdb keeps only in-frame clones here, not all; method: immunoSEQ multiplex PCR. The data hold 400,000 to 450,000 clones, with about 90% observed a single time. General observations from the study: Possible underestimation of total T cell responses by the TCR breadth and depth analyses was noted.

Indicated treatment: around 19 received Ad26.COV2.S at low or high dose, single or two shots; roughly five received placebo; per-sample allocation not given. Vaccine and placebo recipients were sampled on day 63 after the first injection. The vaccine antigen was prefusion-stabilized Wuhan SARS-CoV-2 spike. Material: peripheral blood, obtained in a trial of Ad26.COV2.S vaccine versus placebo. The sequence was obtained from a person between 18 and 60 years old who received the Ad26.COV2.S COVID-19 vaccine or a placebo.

In DNA, the CDR3 is TGTGCCAGCTCACCAATTGGACAGGGGCGGGAAGAGACCCAGTACTTC. Translated, it gives CASSPIGQGREETQYF. The V gene is TRBV18, the J gene TRBJ2-5; TRBD1 agrees at 9 bases. The CDR3 has 16 residues. V was pared by 2 bases and J by 3 bases, with 7 bases of the junction left unmatched. CDR1 is KGHSH and CDR2 is LQKENI in the germline V gene.